The next 16 T cell receptor beta chains were all read from a single sample in a study of cytomegalovirus exposure and HLA in healthy donors. Clones were sequenced by immunoSEQ multiplex PCR, and TCRdb holds only the in-frame ones, with some missing. The sample has around 54,000 clones, roughly 90% seen once; the top ten hold 8.4%. The specimen was PBMCs. The receptors shown here come from a woman between 18 and 29 years old in good health and CMV-seropositive.

V usage is TRBV7-9 and J usage is TRBJ2-1, with TRBD1 matching 7 bases. This CDR3 has 13 residues. Germline lookup yields CDR1 SEHNR and CDR2 FQNEAQ (reference sequence). Germline trimming cut 4 bases from V and 4 bases from J; bases unmatched to any gene: 1. The CDR3 protein is CASSWGQYNEQFF. CDR3 in DNA: TGTGCCAGCAGCTGGGGACAGTACAATGAGCAGTTCTTC.

This chain uses TRBV6-4 with TRBJ2-1; 10 nucleotides line up with TRBD2. J lost 2 bases, V lost 2 bases, and 0 bases had no gene match. The CDR3 has 15 amino acids. CDR1 MRHNA and CDR2 SNTAGT come from the germline V gene. The CDR3 loop reads CASSDSGGAYNEQFF. DNA for the CDR3: TGTGCCAGCAGTGACAGCGGGGGGGCCTACAATGAGCAGTTCTTC.

In this sample, this clone turned up once. The rearrangement joins TRBV18 to TRBJ2-2; D may be TRBD1 (6 bases). In germline, CDR1 is KGHSH, CDR2 LQKENI. The CDR3 spans 15 residues. V lost 2 bases, J lost 5 bases, and 12 bases lay in between. The CDR3: CASSPIGTMTGELFF. Written as DNA, the CDR3 is TGTGCCAGCTCACCAATAGGGACAATGACCGGGGAGCTGTTTTTT.

This chain uses TRBV6-5 with TRBJ1-1, with TRBD1 identical over 8 bases. V lost 2 bases, J lost 1 base, and 3 bases stayed unmatched. This CDR3 has 15 amino acids. Germline values: CDR1 MNHEY, CDR2 SVGAGI. In DNA, the CDR3 is TGTGCCAGCAGTTACCACGGACAGGGGAACACTGAAGCTTTCTTT. Amino acid sequence: CASSYHGQGNTEAFF.

The J gene is TRBJ2-1, the V gene TRBV11-2; TRBD2 matches 10 bases. The CDR3 runs 16 residues. V lost 5 bases, J lost 5 bases, and 9 bases stayed unmatched. Germline V gives CDR1 SGHAT, CDR2 FQNNGV. Here the CDR3 reads CASSSLSGGANNEQFF. The CDR3 region has the DNA TGTGCCAGCAGCAGCCTCAGCGGGGGGGCCAACAATGAGCAGTTCTTC.

This rearrangement joins TRBV18 to TRBJ2-5; 7 nucleotides line up with TRBD2. Germline trimming cut 3 bases from V and 5 bases from J; bases unmatched to any gene: 6. Germline values: CDR1 KGHSH, CDR2 LQKENI. This CDR3 is built from 14 residues. CDR3 sequence reads: CASSPVWGGETQYF. The DNA for the CDR3 is TGTGCCAGCTCACCGGTTTGGGGAGGGGAGACCCAGTACTTC.

This chain joins TRBV29-1 and TRBJ1-1; TRBD1 aligns across 8 bases. V lost 2 bases and J lost 2; bases outside the gene matches: 7. The germline V gene encodes CDR1 SQVTM and CDR2 ANQGSEA. CDR3 size: 15 residues. Here the CDR3 reads CSVETQGAPNTEAFF. DNA of the CDR3: TGCAGCGTTGAAACGCAGGGGGCTCCCAACACTGAAGCTTTCTTT.

The rearrangement links TRBV11-2 to TRBJ2-7; no clear D gene. The germline V and J ends were trimmed by 1 base and 0 bases, with 4 bases remaining between them. Germline V gives CDR1 SGHAT, CDR2 FQNNGV. The CDR3 covers 13 residues. This CDR3 reads CASSLGVSYEQYF. The CDR3, as DNA: TGTGCCAGCAGCTTAGGAGTCTCCTACGAGCAGTACTTC.

The chain employs TRBV5-1 and TRBJ2-2, with TRBD1 matching 9 bases. V shed 2 bases and J 4 bases; nucleotides not matched to a gene: 6. The germline CDR1 and CDR2 sequences are SGHRS and YFSETQ. The CDR3 runs 16 residues. The CDR3 DNA is TGCGCCAGCAGCTTATCCGGGACAGGGACCACCGGGGAGCTGTTTTTT. Encoded protein: CASSLSGTGTTGELFF.

J is TRBJ2-1 and V is TRBV6-1; D might be TRBD2 (7 bases). The CDR3 spans 15 residues. Trimming cost V 6 bases and J 7 bases, with 19 bases left between them. Germline CDR1 reads MNHNS; CDR2 reads SASEGT. CDR3 sequence (DNA): TGTGCCAGCAGGAAGGGGGGGGCAGTTGGGAATGAGCAGTTCTTC. As protein: CASRKGGAVGNEQFF.

V usage is TRBV28 and J usage is TRBJ2-3, with unresolved D. The CDR3 consists of 15 residues. The germline V gene has CDR1 MDHEN and CDR2 SYDVKM. Trimming removed 6 bases from V and 0 bases from J, with 13 bases in between. The CDR3 here is CASSSNQASTDTQYF. CDR3 coding DNA: TGTGCCAGCAGCTCTAACCAGGCTAGCACAGATACGCAGTATTTT.

The chain combines TRBV10-2 with TRBJ2-1; D not certain. Germline V CDR1 and CDR2: WSHSY, SAAADI. This CDR3 has 13 amino acids. Trimming shortened V by 3 bases and J by 5 bases, and 8 bases separated the two germline ends. Here the CDR3 reads CASSDWQDNEQFF. The CDR3 nucleotides read TGCGCCAGCAGTGATTGGCAGGACAATGAGCAGTTCTTC.

Concerning this clone: Other nucleotide sequences in the sample specify the same CDR3. The chain carries TRBV2 and TRBJ1-1; D perhaps matches TRBD1 (6 bases). The V gene's germline CDR1 is SNHLY and CDR2 FYNNEI. The CDR3 totals 14 residues. The V end lost 6 bases, the J end lost 1 base, and 12 bases lay between the germline ends. The CDR3 DNA reads as TGTGCCAGCAGCGGTCAGGGGAGGAACACTGAAGCTTTCTTT. Its protein is CASSGQGRNTEAFF.

V usage is TRBV4-1 and J usage is TRBJ1-3; a weak D match, TRBD1 (5 bases). The CDR3 length is 16 residues. Germline V gene data show CDR1 as MGHRA and CDR2 as YSYEKL. Trimming took 0 bases from V and 1 from J, leaving 10 bases between them. The CDR3 bases are TGCGCCAGCAGCCAAGACAGGGCATTGTCTGGAAACACCATATATTTT. Its protein product is CASSQDRALSGNTIYF.

This clone was observed a single time. V gene TRBV6-1 combines with J gene TRBJ2-7, with a possible D match to TRBD1 (6 bases). The CDR3 has 14 amino acids. Per germline, CDR1 MNHNS and CDR2 SASEGT. V gave up 7 bases and J gave up 2 bases, with 15 bases separating them. The CDR3 protein is CASTASPGAYEQYF. In DNA form, the CDR3 reads TGTGCCAGCACCGCTTCCCCAGGGGCCTACGAGCAGTACTTC.

This chain links TRBV7-8 with TRBJ1-5, with no clear D. CDR3 length: 15 residues. Germline-derived CDR1 and CDR2 are SGHVS and FQNEAQ. The V and J ends lost 0 bases and 5 bases respectively, with 11 bases between them. The CDR3 reads CASSLAAVPYQPQHF. CDR3 in DNA: TGTGCCAGCAGCTTAGCGGCAGTCCCCTATCAGCCCCAGCATTTT.